These T cell receptor beta chains were read from a single sample in a study of cytomegalovirus exposure and HLA in healthy donors. Repertoires were generated with immunoSEQ multiplex PCR, while TCRdb's copy carries only in-frame clones and drops some. The data hold 150,000 to 250,000 clones, with just over 75% observed a single time. The sequencing input was PBMCs. The receptors were sampled from a young man in good health and CMV-seronegative. CDR3s include the opening cysteine and the closing phenylalanine or tryptophan. The D gene is left open where the match is weak. The size of a clone is reported for some rows only, either as once, few or many, or as a class for expanded clones.

>TRBJ2-3|TRBD2|TRBV6-4|few
CASSLAGETDTQYF
TGTGCCAGCAGTCTAGCGGGAGAGACAGATACGCAGTATTTT
>TRBJ1-3|TRBD1|TRBV10-3|-
CAIKGTGGSSGNTVYF
TGTGCCATCAAAGGGACAGGGGGCAGCTCTGGAAACACCGTATATTTT
>TRBJ2-7|TRBD2|TRBV4-1|-
CASSQESVAGDEQYF
TGCGCCAGCAGCCAAGAATCGGTAGCGGGAGACGAGCAGTACTTC
>TRBJ2-1|TRBD2|TRBV19|once
CASSTGGLAGGNEQFF
TGTGCCAGTAGTACGGGGGGACTAGCGGGAGGGAATGAGCAGTTCTTC
>TRBJ2-1|TRBD2|TRBV6-1|-
CASSDQGFSGSYEQFF
TGTGCCAGCAGTGATCAGGGGTTTAGCGGGAGTTATGAGCAGTTCTTC
>TRBJ2-3|TRBD2|TRBV7-3|-
CASSFSGSSTDTQYF
TGTGCCAGCAGCTTTAGCGGGAGCAGCACAGATACGCAGTATTTT
>TRBJ1-1|TRBD1|TRBV29-1|-
CSAGTGGATEAFF
TGCAGCGCCGGGACAGGGGGCGCCACTGAAGCTTTCTTT
>TRBJ1-2|-|TRBV15|-
CATSRQNNYGYTF
TGTGCCACCAGCCGACAGAATAACTATGGCTACACCTTC
>TRBJ1-1|-|TRBV19|-
CASSIRRGPNTEAFF
TGTGCCAGTAGTATTAGGAGGGGACCGAACACTGAAGCTTTCTTT
>TRBJ2-5|TRBD1|TRBV18|-
CASSLGQGAGKTQYF
TGTGCCAGCTCACTTGGACAGGGGGCCGGGAAGACCCAGTACTTC
>TRBJ2-7|-|TRBV27|-
CASSLRAGASETYEQYF
TGTGCCAGCAGTTTAAGGGCCGGGGCTAGCGAGACCTACGAGCAGTACTTC
>TRBJ2-5|-|TRBV9|-
CASSSAEVASEGTQYF
TGTGCCAGCAGCTCGGCGGAGGTGGCATCGGAGGGGACCCAGTACTTC
>TRBJ2-1|TRBD2|TRBV5-1|-
CASSLDLAGSYNEQFF
TGCGCCAGCAGCTTGGACCTAGCGGGGAGTTACAATGAGCAGTTCTTC
>TRBJ1-2|-|TRBV19|-
CASRGSGRANYGYTF
TGTGCCAGTCGGGGGAGTGGACGGGCTAACTATGGCTACACCTTC
>TRBJ2-3|TRBD1|TRBV5-1|-
CASSFGDRDTDTQYF
TGCGCCAGCAGTTTCGGGGACAGGGATACAGATACGCAGTATTTT
>TRBJ2-7|TRBD1|TRBV5-4|once
CASSPPDRGLEQYF
TGTGCCAGCAGCCCCCCAGACAGGGGGCTCGAGCAGTACTTC
>TRBJ1-4|TRBD1|TRBV6-1|-
CASSDLTGGVRANEKLFF
TGTGCCAGCAGTGATTTGACAGGGGGGGTTCGAGCTAATGAAAAACTGTTTTTT
>TRBJ2-7|-|TRBV27|-
CASSLEGRGYEQYF
TGTGCCAGCAGTTTGGAGGGGCGGGGCTACGAGCAGTACTTC
>TRBJ2-1|TRBD2|TRBV29-1|-
CSVRGAGGPYNEQFF
TGCAGCGTACGCGGAGCGGGAGGACCGTACAATGAGCAGTTCTTC
>TRBJ2-1|-|TRBV7-3|-
CASSLTGTLGYNEQFF
TGTGCCAGCAGCTTGACCGGGACTCTGGGTTACAATGAGCAGTTCTTC
>TRBJ1-5|-|TRBV10-3|-
CAISANSGQPQHF
TGTGCCATCAGTGCCAACAGCGGTCAGCCCCAGCATTTT
>TRBJ1-6|-|TRBV7-9|-
CASSFTGSNSPLHF
TGTGCCAGCAGCTTTACAGGGAGTAATTCACCCCTCCACTTT
>TRBJ2-1|TRBD1|TRBV29-1|-
CSVGEGQGYNEQFF
TGCAGCGTTGGGGAAGGACAGGGCTACAATGAGCAGTTCTTC
>TRBJ2-1|TRBD2|TRBV9|-
CASSVVPSGMYNEQFF
TGTGCCAGCAGCGTAGTCCCCAGCGGGATGTACAATGAGCAGTTCTTC
>TRBJ2-5|-|TRBV5-1|-
CASSLGAGQETQYF
TGCGCCAGCAGCTTGGGGGCGGGTCAAGAGACCCAGTACTTC
>TRBJ2-4|TRBD2|TRBV27|-
CASTPRGGVNIQYF
TGTGCCAGCACCCCCCGCGGGGGAGTGAACATTCAGTACTTC
>TRBJ2-3|TRBD1|TRBV2|-
CASSEGGQNTDTQYF
TGTGCCAGCAGTGAAGGGGGACAGAACACAGATACGCAGTATTTT
>TRBJ1-5|-|TRBV27|few
CASSPRVGVMGNQPQHF
TGTGCCAGCAGTCCACGGGTAGGGGTAATGGGCAATCAGCCCCAGCATTTT
>TRBJ2-7|-|TRBV5-1|-
CASRGGGGVYEQYF
TGCGCCAGCAGAGGAGGAGGTGGGGTATACGAGCAGTACTTC
>TRBJ2-7|TRBD2|TRBV30|-
CAWTLAGGHYEQYF
TGTGCCTGGACGCTAGCGGGAGGGCATTACGAGCAGTACTTC
>TRBJ2-3|-|TRBV11-2|few
CASGLSHGTDTQYF
TGTGCCAGCGGTTTAAGCCATGGCACAGATACGCAGTATTTT
>TRBJ2-2|-|TRBV25-1|-
CASSEQWRDTGELFF
TGTGCCAGCAGTGAACAATGGCGGGACACCGGGGAGCTGTTTTTT
>TRBJ1-5|-|TRBV6-1|-
CASSGRLGPQHF
TGTGCCAGCAGTGGCCGTCTAGGGCCCCAGCATTTT
>TRBJ2-7|TRBD2|TRBV9|-
CASSVVSSGVAGEQYF
TGTGCCAGCAGCGTAGTGTCGAGCGGGGTAGCAGGAGAGCAGTACTTC
>TRBJ1-3|-|TRBV6-1|-
CASSGGHSGNTIHF
TGTGCCAGCAGTGGGGGCCACTCTGGAAACACCATACATTTT
>TRBJ2-7|TRBD2|TRBV2|-
CASSEVGWGGSLYEQYF
TGTGCCAGCAGTGAAGTGGGCTGGGGCGGGAGCTTATACGAGCAGTACTTC
>TRBJ2-7|TRBD1|TRBV5-1|-
CATTPDTGGEQYF
TGCGCCACCACCCCGGATACAGGGGGCGAGCAGTACTTC
>TRBJ2-1|-|TRBV9|-
CASSVEPGSYNEQFF
TGTGCCAGCAGCGTAGAACCGGGGTCTTACAATGAGCAGTTCTTC
>TRBJ2-5|-|TRBV13|-
CASSLRETQYF
TGTGCCAGCAGCTTGCGAGAGACCCAGTACTTC
>TRBJ2-1|TRBD2|TRBV27|few
CASSILAGENEQFF
TGTGCCAGCAGTATACTAGCGGGAGAGAATGAGCAGTTCTTC
>TRBJ2-7|TRBD1|TRBV19|few
CASSAGTGVSYEQYF
TGTGCCAGTAGTGCTGGGACAGGGGTATCCTACGAGCAGTACTTC
>TRBJ1-1|-|TRBV10-3|-
CAIGVSTEAFF
TGTGCCATCGGAGTCAGCACTGAAGCTTTCTTT
>TRBJ2-5|-|TRBV2|few
CASRREGGSETQYF
TGTGCCAGCAGGAGGGAAGGAGGGAGTGAGACCCAGTACTTC
>TRBJ2-7|-|TRBV7-6|-
CASSLAAIGSGYEQYF
TGTGCCAGCAGCTTAGCGGCGATCGGGAGTGGGTACGAGCAGTACTTC
>TRBJ2-7|-|TRBV2|-
CASSEIRGSEQYF
TGTGCCAGCAGTGAAATCCGGGGTAGCGAGCAGTACTTC
>TRBJ2-7|TRBD1|TRBV6-1|-
CASTKQGAKDEQYF
TGTGCCAGCACTAAACAGGGGGCGAAGGACGAGCAGTACTTC
>TRBJ1-3|-|TRBV10-3|-
CAISGVREVNTIYF
TGTGCCATCAGTGGAGTCAGGGAAGTAAACACCATATATTTT
>TRBJ2-2|TRBD1|TRBV29-1|-
CSVTRQGTLTGELFF
TGCAGCGTGACACGACAGGGGACTTTGACCGGGGAGCTGTTTTTT
>TRBJ2-5|TRBD1|TRBV2|once
CASSARDRGSQETQYF
TGTGCCAGCAGTGCCCGGGACAGGGGGAGCCAAGAGACCCAGTACTTC
>TRBJ2-7|TRBD1|TRBV5-6|-
CASSEGAQNEQYF
TGTGCCAGCAGCGAGGGGGCGCAGAACGAGCAGTACTTC